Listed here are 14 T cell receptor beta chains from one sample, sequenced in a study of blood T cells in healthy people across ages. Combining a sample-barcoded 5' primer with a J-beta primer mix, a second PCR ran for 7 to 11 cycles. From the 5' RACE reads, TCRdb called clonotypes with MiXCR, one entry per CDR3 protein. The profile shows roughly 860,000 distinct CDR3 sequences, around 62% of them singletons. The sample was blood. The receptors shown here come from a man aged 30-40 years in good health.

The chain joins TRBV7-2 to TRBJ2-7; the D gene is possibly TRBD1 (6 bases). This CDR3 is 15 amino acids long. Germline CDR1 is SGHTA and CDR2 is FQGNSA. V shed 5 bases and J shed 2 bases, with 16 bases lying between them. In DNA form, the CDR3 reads TGTGCCAGCAGCCCCCCGGTGGACAGAACCTACGAGCAGTACTTC. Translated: CASSPPVDRTYEQYF.

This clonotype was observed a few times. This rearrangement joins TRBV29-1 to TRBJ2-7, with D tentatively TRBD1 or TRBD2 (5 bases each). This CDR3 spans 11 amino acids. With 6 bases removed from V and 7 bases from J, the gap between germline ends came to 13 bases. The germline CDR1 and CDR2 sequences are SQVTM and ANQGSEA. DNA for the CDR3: TGCAGCGTCGGGACGACGGGTGAGCAGTACTTC. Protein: CSVGTTGEQYF.

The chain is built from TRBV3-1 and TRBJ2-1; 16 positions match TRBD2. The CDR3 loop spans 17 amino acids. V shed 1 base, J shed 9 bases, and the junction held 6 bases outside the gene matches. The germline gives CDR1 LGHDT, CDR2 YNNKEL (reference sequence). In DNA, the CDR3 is TGTGCCAGCAGCCAAGGGGGACTAGCGGGGGGGCAGAGTGAGCAGTTCTTC. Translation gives CASSQGGLAGGQSEQFF.

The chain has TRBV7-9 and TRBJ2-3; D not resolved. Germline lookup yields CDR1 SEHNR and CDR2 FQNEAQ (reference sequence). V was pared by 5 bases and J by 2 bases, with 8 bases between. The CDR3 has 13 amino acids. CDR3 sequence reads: CASSALYTDTQYF. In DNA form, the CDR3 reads TGTGCCAGCAGCGCCCTATACACAGATACGCAGTATTTT. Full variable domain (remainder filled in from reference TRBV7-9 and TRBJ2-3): DTGVSQNPRHKITKRGQNVTFRCDPISEHNRLYWYRQTLGQGPEFLTYFQNEAQLEKSRLLSDRFSAERPKGSFSTLEIQRTEQGDSAMYLCASSALYTDTQYFGPGTRLTVL.

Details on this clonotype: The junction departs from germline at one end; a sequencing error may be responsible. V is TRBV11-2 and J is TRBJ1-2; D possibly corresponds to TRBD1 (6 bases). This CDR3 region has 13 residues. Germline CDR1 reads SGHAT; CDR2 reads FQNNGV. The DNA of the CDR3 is TGTGCCGGCAGCTTAAACAGGGTAGATGGCTACACCTTC. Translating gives CAGSLNRVDGYTF.

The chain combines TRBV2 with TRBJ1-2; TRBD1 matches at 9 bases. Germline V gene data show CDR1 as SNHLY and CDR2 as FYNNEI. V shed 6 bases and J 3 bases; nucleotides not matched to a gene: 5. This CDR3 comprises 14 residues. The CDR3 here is CASRGTGIDYGYTF. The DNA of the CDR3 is TGTGCCAGCAGGGGGACAGGGATAGACTATGGCTACACCTTC.

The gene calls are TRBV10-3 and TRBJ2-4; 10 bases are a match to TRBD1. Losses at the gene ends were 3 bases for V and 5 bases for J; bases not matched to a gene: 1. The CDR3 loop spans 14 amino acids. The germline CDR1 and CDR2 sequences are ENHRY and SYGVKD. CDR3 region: CAISDGTGENIQYF. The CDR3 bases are TGTGCCATCAGTGATGGGACAGGGGAAAACATTCAGTACTTC.

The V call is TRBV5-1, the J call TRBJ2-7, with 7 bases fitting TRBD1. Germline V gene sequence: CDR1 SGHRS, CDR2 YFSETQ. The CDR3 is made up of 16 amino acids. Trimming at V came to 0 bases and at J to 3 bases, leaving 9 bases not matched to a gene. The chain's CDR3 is CASSLAYRGRHYEQYF. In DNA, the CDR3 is TGCGCCAGCAGCTTGGCCTACAGGGGTCGGCACTACGAGCAGTACTTC.

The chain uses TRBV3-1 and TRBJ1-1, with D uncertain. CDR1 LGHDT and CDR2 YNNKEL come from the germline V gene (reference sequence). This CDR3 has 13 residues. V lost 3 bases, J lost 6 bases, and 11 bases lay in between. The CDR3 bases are TGTGCCAGCAGCCAGAGACCTGCCGCTGAAGCTTTCTTT. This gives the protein CASSQRPAAEAFF.

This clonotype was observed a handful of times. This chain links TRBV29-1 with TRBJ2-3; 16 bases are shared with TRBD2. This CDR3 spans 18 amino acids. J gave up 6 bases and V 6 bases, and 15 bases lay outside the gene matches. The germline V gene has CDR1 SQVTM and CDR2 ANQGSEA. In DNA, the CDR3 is TGCAGCGTAGCCGATGTGGGGACTAGCGGGGGGGCAAGGGATACGCAGTATTTT. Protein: CSVADVGTSGGARDTQYF.

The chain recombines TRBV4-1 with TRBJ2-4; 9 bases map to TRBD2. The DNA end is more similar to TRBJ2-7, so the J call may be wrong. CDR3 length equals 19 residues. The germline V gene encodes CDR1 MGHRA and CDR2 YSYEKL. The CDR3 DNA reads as TGCGCCAGCAGCCAAGTACTTGGGGCTAGCGGGGATAAAACCTACGAGCAGTACTTC. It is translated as CASSQVLGASGDKTYEQYF.

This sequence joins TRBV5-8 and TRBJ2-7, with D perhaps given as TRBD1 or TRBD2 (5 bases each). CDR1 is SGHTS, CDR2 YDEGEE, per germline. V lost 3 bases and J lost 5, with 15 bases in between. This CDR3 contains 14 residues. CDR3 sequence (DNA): TGTGCCAGCAGCTATCAAGGGGAGTCCAACGAGCAGTACTTC. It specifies CASSYQGESNEQYF.

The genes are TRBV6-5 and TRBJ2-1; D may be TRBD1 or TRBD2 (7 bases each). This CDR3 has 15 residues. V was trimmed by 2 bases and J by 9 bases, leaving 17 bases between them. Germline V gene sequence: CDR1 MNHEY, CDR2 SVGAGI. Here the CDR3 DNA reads TGTGCCAGCAGTTACCCAGGGGGGGGAAAAAGTGAGCAGTTCTTC. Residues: CASSYPGGGKSEQFF.

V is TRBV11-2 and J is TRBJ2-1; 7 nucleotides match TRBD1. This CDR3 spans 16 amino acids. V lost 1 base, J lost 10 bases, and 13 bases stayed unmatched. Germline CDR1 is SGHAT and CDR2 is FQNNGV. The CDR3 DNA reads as TGTGCCAGCAGCTTAGTAGGGGGCCCTATAAGGGAGGAGCAGTTCTTC. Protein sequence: CASSLVGGPIREEQFF.